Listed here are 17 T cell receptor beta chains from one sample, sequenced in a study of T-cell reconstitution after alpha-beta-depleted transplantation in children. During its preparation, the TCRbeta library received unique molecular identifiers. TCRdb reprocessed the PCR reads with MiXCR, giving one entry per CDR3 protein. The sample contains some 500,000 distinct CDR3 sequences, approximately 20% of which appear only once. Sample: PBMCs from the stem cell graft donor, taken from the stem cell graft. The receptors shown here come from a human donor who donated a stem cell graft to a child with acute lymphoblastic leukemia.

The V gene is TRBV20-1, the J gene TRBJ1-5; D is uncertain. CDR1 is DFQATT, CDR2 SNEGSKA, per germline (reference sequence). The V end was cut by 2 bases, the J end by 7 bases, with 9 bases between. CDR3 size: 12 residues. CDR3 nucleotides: TGCAGTGCTAGAATTGGGAACCAGCCCCAGCATTTT. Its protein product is CSARIGNQPQHF.

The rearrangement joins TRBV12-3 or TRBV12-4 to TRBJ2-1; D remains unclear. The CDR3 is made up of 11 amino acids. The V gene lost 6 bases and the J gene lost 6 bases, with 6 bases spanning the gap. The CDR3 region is CASRRANEQFF. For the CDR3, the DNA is TGTGCCAGCAGACGGGCCAATGAGCAGTTCTTC.

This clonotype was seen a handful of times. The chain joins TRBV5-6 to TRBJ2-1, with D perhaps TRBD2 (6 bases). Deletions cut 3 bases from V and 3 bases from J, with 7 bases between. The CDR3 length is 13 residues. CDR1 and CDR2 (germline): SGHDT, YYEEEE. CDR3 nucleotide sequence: TGTGCCAGCAGCTGGGGGGACTACAATGAGCAGTTCTTC. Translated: CASSWGDYNEQFF.

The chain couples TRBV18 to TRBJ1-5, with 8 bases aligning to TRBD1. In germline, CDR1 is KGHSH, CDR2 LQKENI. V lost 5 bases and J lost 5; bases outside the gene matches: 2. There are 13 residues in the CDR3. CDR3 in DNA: TGTGCCAGCTCAGAGACAGGGGATCAGCCCCAGCATTTT. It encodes CASSETGDQPQHF.

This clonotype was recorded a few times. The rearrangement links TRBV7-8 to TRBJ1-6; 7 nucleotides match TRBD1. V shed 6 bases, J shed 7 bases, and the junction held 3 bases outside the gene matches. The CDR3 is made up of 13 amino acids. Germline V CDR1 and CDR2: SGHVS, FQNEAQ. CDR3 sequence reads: CASSQGGNSPLHF. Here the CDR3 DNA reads TGTGCCAGCAGTCAGGGGGGGAATTCACCCCTCCACTTT.

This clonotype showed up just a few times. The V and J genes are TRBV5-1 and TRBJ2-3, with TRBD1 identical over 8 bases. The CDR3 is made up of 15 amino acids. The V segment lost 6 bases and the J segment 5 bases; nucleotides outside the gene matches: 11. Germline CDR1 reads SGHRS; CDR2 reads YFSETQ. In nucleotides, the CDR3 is TGCGCCAGCAAGCAGTACGGACAGGGTATAGATACGCAGTATTTT. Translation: CASKQYGQGIDTQYF.

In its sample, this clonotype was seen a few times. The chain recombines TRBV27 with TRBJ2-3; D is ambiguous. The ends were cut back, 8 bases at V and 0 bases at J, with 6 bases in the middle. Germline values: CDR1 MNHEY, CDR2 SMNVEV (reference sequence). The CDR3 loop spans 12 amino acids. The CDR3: CASGWSTDTQYF. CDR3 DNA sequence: TGTGCCAGCGGGTGGAGCACAGATACGCAGTATTTT.

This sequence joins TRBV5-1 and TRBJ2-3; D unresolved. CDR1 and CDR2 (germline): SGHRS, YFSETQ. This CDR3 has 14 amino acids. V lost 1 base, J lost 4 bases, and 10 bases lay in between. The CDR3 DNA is TGCGCCAGCAGCTTGTCTTGGCCCCCAGATACGCAGTATTTT. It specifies CASSLSWPPDTQYF.

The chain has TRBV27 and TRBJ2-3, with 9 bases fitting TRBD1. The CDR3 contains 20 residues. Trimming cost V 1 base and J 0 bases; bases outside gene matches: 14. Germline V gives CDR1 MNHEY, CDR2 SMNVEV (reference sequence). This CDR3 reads CASSLFNRGLASSSTDTQYF. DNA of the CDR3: TGTGCCAGCAGTTTATTCAACAGGGGGCTGGCGAGTTCTAGCACAGATACGCAGTATTTT.

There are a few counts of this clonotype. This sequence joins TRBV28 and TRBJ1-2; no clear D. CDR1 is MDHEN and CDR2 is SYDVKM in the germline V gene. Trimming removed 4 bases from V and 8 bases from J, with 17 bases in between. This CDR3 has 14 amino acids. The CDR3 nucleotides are TGTGCCAGCAGTTCCCGACCCAGAACGATCGGCTACACCTTC. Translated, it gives CASSSRPRTIGYTF.

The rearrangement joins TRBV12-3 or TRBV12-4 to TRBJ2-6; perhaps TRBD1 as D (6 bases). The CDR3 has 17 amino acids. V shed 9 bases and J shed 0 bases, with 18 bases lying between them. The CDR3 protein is CASRTAKIFSGANVLTF. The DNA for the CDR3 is TGTGCCAGTCGGACAGCCAAAATCTTCTCTGGGGCCAACGTCCTGACTTTC.

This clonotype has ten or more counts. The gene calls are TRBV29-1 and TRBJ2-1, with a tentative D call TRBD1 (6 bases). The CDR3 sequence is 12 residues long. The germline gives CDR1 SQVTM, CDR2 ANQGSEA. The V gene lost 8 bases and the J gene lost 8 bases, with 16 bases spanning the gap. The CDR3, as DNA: TGCAGCACCGGAAAGCAGGGGTATGAGCAGTTCTTC. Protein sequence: CSTGKQGYEQFF.

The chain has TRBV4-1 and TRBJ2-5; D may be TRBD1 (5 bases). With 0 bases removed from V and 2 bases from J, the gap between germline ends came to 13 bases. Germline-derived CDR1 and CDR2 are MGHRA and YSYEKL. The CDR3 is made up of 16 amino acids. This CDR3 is CASSQDWPGRQETQYF. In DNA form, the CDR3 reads TGCGCCAGCAGCCAAGATTGGCCAGGGCGTCAAGAGACCCAGTACTTC.

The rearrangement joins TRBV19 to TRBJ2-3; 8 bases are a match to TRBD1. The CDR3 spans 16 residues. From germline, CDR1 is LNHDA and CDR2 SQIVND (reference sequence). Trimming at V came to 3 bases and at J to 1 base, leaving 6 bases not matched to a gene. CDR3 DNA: TGTGCCAGTAGTATTCCCAGGGGGCAGGGCACAGATACGCAGTATTTT. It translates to CASSIPRGQGTDTQYF.

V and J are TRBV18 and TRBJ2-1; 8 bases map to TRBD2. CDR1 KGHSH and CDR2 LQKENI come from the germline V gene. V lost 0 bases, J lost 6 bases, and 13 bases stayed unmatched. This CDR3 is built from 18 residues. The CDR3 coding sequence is TGTGCCAGCTCACCACCCGGGTCCTTAGCGGGGAAATCCAATGAGCAGTTCTTC. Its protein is CASSPPGSLAGKSNEQFF.

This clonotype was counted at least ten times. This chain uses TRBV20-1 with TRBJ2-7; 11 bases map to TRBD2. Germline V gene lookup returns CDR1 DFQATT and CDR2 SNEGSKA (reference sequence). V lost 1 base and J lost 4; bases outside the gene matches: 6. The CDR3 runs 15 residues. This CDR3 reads CSARGKGLAEYEQYF. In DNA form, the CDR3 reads TGCAGTGCTAGAGGGAAGGGACTAGCGGAATACGAGCAGTACTTC.

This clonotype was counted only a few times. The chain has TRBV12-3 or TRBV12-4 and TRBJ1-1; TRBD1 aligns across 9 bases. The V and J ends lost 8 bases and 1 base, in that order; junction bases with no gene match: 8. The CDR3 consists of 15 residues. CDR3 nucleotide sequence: TGTGCCAGCGTCTACAGGGGGCCTGGGAACACTGAAGCTTTCTTT. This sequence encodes CASVYRGPGNTEAFF.